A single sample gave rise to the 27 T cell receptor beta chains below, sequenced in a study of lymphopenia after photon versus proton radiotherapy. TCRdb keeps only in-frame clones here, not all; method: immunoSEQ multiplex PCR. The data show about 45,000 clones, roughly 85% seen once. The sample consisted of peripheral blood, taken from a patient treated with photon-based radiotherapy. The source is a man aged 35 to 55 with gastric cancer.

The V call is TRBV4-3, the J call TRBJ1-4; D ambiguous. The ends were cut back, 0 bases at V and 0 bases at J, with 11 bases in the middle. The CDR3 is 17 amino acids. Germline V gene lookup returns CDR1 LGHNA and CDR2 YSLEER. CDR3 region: CASSQDLDLATNEKLFF. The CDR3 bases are TGCGCCAGCAGCCAAGATTTAGATCTAGCAACTAATGAAAAACTGTTTTTT.

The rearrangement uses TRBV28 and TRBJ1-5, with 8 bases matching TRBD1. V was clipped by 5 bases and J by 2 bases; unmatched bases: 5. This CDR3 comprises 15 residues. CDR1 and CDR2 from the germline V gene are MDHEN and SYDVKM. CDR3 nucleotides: TGTGCCAGCAGTCCACAGGGGGAGGGCAATCAGCCCCAGCATTTT. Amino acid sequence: CASSPQGEGNQPQHF.

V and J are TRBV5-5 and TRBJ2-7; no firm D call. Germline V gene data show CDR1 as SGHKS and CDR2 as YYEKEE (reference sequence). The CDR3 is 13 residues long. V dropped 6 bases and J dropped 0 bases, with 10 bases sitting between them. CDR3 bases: TGTGCCAGCATGGCGAGTGTCTCCTACGAGCAGTACTTC. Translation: CASMASVSYEQYF.

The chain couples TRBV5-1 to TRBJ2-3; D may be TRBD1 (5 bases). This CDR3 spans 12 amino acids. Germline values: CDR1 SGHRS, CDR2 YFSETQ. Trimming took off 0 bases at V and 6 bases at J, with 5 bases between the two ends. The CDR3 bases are TGCGCCAGCAGCTTGGAGGGGGATACGCAGTATTTT. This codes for CASSLEGDTQYF. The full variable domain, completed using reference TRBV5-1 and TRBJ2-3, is KAGVTQTPRYLIKTRGQQVTLSCSPISGHRSVSWYQQTPGQGLQFLFEYFSETQRNKGNFPGRFSGRQFSNSRSEMNVSTLELGDSALYLCASSLEGDTQYFGPGTRLTVL.

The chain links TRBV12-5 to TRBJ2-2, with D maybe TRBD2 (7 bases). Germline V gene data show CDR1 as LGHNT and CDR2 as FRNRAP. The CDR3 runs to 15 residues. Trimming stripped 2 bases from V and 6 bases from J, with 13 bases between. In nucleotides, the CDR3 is TGTGCTAGTGGTTTGTCCCACGGGGGGCCCGGGGAGCTGTTTTTT. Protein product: CASGLSHGGPGELFF.

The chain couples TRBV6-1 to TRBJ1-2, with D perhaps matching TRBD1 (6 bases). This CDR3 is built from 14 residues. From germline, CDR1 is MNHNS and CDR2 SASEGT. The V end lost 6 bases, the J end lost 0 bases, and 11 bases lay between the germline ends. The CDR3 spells CASRPRGSNYGYTF. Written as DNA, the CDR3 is TGTGCCAGCAGGCCCAGGGGTTCTAACTATGGCTACACCTTC.

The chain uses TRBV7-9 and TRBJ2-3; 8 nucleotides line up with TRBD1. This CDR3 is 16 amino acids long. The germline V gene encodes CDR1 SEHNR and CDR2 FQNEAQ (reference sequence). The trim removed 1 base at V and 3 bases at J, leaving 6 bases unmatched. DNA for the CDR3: TGTGCCAGCAGCTTAGGACAGGGGATAGGGACAGATACGCAGTATTTT. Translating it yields CASSLGQGIGTDTQYF.

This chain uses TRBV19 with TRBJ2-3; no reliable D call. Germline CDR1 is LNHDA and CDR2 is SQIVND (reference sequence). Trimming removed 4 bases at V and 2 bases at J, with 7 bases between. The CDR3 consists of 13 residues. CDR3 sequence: CASSSQHTDTQYF. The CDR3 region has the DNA TGTGCCAGTAGTAGCCAGCACACAGATACGCAGTATTTT.

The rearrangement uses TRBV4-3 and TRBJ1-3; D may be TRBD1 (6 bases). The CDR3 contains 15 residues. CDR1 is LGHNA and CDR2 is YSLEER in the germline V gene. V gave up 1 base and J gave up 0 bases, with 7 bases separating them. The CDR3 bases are TGCGCCAGCAGCCAAGGACAGGCCTCTGGAAACACCATATATTTT. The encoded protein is CASSQGQASGNTIYF.

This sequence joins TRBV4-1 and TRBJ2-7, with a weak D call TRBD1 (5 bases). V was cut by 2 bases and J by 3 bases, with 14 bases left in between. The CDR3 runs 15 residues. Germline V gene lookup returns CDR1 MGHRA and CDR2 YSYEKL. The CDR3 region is CASSQLYRSFYEQYF. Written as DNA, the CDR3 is TGCGCCAGCAGCCAACTTTACAGGTCTTTCTACGAGCAGTACTTC.

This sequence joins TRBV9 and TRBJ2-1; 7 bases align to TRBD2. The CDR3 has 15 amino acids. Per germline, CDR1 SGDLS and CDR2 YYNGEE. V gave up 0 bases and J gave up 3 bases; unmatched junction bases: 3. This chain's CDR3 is CASSVAGGNYNEQFF. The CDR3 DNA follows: TGTGCCAGCAGCGTAGCCGGGGGGAACTACAATGAGCAGTTCTTC. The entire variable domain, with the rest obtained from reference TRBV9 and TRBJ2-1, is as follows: DSGVTQTPKHLITATGQRVTLRCSPRSGDLSVYWYQQSLDQGLQFLIQYYNGEERAKGNILERFSAQQFPDLHSELNLSSLELGDSALYFCASSVAGGNYNEQFFGPGTRLTVL.

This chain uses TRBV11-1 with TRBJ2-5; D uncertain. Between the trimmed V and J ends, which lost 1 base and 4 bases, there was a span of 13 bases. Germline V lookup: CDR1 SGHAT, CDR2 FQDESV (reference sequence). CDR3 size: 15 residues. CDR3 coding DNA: TGTGCCAGCAGCTTAGTGGACCCCAGTGGAGAGACCCAGTACTTC. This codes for CASSLVDPSGETQYF.

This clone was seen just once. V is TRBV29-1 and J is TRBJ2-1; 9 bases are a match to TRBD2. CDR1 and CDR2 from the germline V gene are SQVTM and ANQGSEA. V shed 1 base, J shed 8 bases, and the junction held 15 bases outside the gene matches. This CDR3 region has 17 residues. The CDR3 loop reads CSVEGVAGGPFFYEQFF. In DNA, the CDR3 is TGCAGCGTTGAAGGGGTGGCGGGGGGGCCCTTTTTCTATGAGCAGTTCTTC.

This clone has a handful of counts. The CDR3 coding sequence is TGTGCCAGCAGCCACCAAACCGGACAGCGGGCTTTCTTT. Residues: CASSHQTGQRAFF. V is TRBV7-9 and J is TRBJ1-1; D possibly corresponds to TRBD1 (6 bases). Germline V CDR1 and CDR2: SEHNR, FQNEAQ (reference sequence). The CDR3 is 13 residues long. V dropped 5 bases and J dropped 11 bases, with 18 bases sitting between them.

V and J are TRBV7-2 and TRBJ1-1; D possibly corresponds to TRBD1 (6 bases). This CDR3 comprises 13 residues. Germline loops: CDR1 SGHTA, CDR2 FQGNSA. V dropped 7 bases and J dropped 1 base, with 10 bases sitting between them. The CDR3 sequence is CASNRVRNTEAFF. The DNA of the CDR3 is TGTGCCAGCAACAGGGTGAGGAACACTGAAGCTTTCTTT.

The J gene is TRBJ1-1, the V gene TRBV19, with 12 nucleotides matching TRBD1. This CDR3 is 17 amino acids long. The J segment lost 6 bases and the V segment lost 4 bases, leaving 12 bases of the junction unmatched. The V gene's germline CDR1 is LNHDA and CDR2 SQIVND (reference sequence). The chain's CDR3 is CASSTLPGQGAGAEAFF. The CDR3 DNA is TGTGCCAGTAGTACCCTACCGGGACAGGGGGCAGGAGCTGAAGCTTTCTTT.

Written as DNA, the CDR3 is TGTGCCACTAGTGCATCCGGAACCCAAAGCTCCTATAATTCACCCCTCCACTTT. It encodes CATSASGTQSSYNSPLHF. The gene calls are TRBV10-3 and TRBJ1-6, with unresolved D. V was pared by 10 bases and J by 0 bases, with 22 bases between. This CDR3 contains 18 residues. CDR1 ENHRY and CDR2 SYGVKD come from the germline V gene.

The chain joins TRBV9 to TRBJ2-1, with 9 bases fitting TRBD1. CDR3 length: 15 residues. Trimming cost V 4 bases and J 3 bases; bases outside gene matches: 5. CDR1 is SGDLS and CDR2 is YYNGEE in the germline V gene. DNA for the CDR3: TGTGCCAGCAGCTATGAGGGACAGGGCTACAATGAGCAGTTCTTC. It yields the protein CASSYEGQGYNEQFF.

The CDR3 reads CASSWAEGNEQFF. The DNA for the CDR3 is TGTGCCAGCAGTTGGGCCGAGGGGAATGAGCAGTTCTTC. This sequence joins TRBV6-5 and TRBJ2-1; D may be TRBD1 or TRBD2 (5 bases each). The V and J ends lost 4 bases and 7 bases respectively, with 11 bases between them. The V gene's germline CDR1 is MNHEY and CDR2 SVGAGI. The CDR3 contains 13 residues.

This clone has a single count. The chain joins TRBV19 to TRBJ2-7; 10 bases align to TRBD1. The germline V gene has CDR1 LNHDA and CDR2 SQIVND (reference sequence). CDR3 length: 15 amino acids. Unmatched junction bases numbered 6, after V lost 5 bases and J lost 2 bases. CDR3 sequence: CASSPTGGEPYEQYF. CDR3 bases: TGTGCCAGTAGTCCGACAGGGGGCGAACCCTACGAGCAGTACTTC.

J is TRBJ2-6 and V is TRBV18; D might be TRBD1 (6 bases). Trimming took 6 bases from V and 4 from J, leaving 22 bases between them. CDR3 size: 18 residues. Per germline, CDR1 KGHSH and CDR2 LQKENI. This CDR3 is CASSPRQQGAGGANVLTF. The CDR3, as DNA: TGTGCCAGCTCCCCAAGGCAACAGGGTGCTGGGGGGGCCAACGTCCTGACTTTC. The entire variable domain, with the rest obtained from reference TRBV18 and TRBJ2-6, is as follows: NAGVMQNPRHLVRRRGQEARLRCSPMKGHSHVYWYRQLPEEGLKFMVYLQKENIIDESGMPKERFSAEFPKEGPSILRIQQVVRGDSAAYFCASSPRQQGAGGANVLTFGAGSRLTVL.

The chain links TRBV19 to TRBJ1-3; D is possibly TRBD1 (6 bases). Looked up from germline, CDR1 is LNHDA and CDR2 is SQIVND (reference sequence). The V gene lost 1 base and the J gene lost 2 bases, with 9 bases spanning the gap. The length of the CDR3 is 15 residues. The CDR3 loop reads CASSIAAGAGNTIYF. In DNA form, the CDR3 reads TGTGCCAGTAGTATAGCAGCAGGGGCTGGAAACACCATATATTTT.

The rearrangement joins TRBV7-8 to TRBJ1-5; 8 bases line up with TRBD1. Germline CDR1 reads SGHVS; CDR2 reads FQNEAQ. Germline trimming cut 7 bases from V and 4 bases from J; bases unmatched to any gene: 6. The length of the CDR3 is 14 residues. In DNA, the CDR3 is TGTGCCAGCACACCCGGACAGGGTAATCAGCCCCAGCATTTT. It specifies CASTPGQGNQPQHF.

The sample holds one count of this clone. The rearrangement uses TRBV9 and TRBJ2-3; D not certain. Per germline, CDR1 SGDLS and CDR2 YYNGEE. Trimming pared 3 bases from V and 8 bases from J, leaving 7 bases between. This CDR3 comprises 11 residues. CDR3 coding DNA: TGTGCCAGCAGCGCATCCGGTACGCAGTATTTT. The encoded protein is CASSASGTQYF.

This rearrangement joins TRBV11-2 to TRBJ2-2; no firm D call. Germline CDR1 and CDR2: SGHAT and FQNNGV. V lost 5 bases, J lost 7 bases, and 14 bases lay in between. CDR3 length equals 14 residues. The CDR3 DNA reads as TGTGCCAGCAGCCCAAACTTAAAAAGCGGGGAGCTGTTTTTT. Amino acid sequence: CASSPNLKSGELFF.

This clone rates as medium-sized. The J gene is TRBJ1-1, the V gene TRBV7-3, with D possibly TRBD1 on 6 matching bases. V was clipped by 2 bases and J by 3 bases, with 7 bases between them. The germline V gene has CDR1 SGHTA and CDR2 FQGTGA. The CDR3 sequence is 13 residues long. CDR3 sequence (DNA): TGTGCCAGCAGCTTATACAGGGACACTGAAGCTTTCTTT. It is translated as CASSLYRDTEAFF.

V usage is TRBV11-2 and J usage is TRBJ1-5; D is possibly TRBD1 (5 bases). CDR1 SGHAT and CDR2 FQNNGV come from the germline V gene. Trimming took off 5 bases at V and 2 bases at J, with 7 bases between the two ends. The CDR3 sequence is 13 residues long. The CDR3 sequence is CASSPGGNQPQHF. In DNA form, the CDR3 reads TGTGCCAGCAGCCCGGGGGGCAATCAGCCCCAGCATTTT.